What follows are 19 T cell receptor beta chains derived from one specimen sequenced in a study of a mutant IDH1 vaccine in newly diagnosed glioma. No cognate antigen is known for these TCRs. This table comes from immunoSEQ multiplex PCR, and its TCRdb copy is limited to in-frame clones, with some not included. Among 50,000 to 60,000 clones listed, 80% were seen once. The time point denotes: week 23, last vaccination. Topical imiquimod was applied with each vaccine dose, which held 300 ug of mutant IDH1 20-mer peptide. Source: PBMCs, taken from a glioma patient whose treatment included an IDH1 peptide vaccine. The receptors derive from a man aged 35-49 years with glioma.

The genes are TRBV7-8 and TRBJ2-7, with 9 bases lining up with TRBD2. J lost 6 bases, V lost 5 bases, and 11 bases had no gene match. Germline assignment: CDR1 SGHVS and CDR2 FQNEAQ. CDR3 length: 15 residues. In nucleotides, the CDR3 is TGTGCCAGCAGCAACCTAGCGGGGCACGACCGCGAGCAGTACTTC. Translated, it gives CASSNLAGHDREQYF.

The chain has TRBV2 and TRBJ1-2; D not resolved. The V gene lost 6 bases and the J gene lost 4 bases, with 12 bases spanning the gap. The V gene's germline CDR1 is SNHLY and CDR2 FYNNEI. This CDR3 region has 13 residues. This CDR3 reads CASREPKGYGYTF. CDR3 coding DNA: TGTGCCAGCAGAGAACCCAAGGGCTATGGCTACACCTTC.

This chain joins TRBV4-1 and TRBJ2-5; TRBD2 might be the D (5 bases). The CDR3 length is 15 residues. V lost 0 bases and J 3 bases, leaving 11 bases between the germline ends. Per the germline V gene, CDR1 is MGHRA and CDR2 is YSYEKL. The CDR3 sequence: CASSQDAREKETQYF. CDR3 in DNA: TGCGCCAGCAGCCAAGATGCAAGGGAGAAAGAGACCCAGTACTTC.

The chain carries TRBV5-1 and TRBJ1-2; the match to TRBD1 covers 7 bases. V was clipped by 4 bases and J by 8 bases; unmatched bases: 8. This CDR3 comprises 13 residues. CDR1 is SGHRS and CDR2 is YFSETQ in the germline V gene. The CDR3 DNA follows: TGCGCCAGCAGCACACAGGGGCTGGAAGGCTACACCTTC. Translation: CASSTQGLEGYTF.

CDR3 region: CASNPTGVEKLFF. CDR3 DNA: TGTGCCAGCAACCCGACAGGGGTGGAAAAACTGTTTTTT. V usage is TRBV5-6 and J usage is TRBJ1-4, with 8 bases that match TRBD1. In germline, CDR1 is SGHDT, CDR2 YYEEEE. Trimming removed 6 bases from V and 8 bases from J; junction bases left unmatched: 6. The CDR3 consists of 13 residues.

V and J are TRBV27 and TRBJ1-6, with no clear D. The CDR3 loop spans 15 amino acids. V gave up 3 bases and J gave up 0 bases, with 6 bases separating them. CDR1 is MNHEY and CDR2 is SMNVEV in the germline V gene (reference sequence). CDR3 DNA sequence: TGTGCCAGCAGTTTTGGGAGCTCCTATAATTCACCCCTCCACTTT. This sequence encodes CASSFGSSYNSPLHF.

This clone was seen a handful of times. V and J are TRBV2 and TRBJ1-1; D is unresolved. The germline V gene has CDR1 SNHLY and CDR2 FYNNEI. V was shortened by 3 bases and J by 5 bases, with 13 bases between the two germline ends. This CDR3 comprises 14 residues. The CDR3 here is CASSELLPGTEAFF. The CDR3, as DNA: TGTGCCAGCAGTGAGTTGCTCCCGGGGACTGAAGCTTTCTTT.

This chain joins TRBV7-9 and TRBJ1-2; D call uncertain. Germline V gives CDR1 SEHNR, CDR2 FQNEAQ (reference sequence). The CDR3 length is 14 residues. Trimming took off 5 bases at V and 4 bases at J, with 14 bases between the two ends. This chain's CDR3 is CASSAGSRIYGYTF. CDR3 nucleotides: TGTGCCAGCAGCGCCGGGAGCAGGATCTATGGCTACACCTTC.

The CDR3 nucleotides are TGTGCCAGCAGCTCCCGGTACCAAGAGACCCAGTACTTC. Translation: CASSSRYQETQYF. V is TRBV7-9 and J is TRBJ2-5, with unresolved D. This CDR3 is 13 amino acids long. Germline CDR1 and CDR2: SEHNR and FQNEAQ (reference sequence). V lost 4 bases, J lost 0 bases, and 6 bases lay in between.

The chain employs TRBV18 and TRBJ1-2; D is ambiguous. Germline V gene data show CDR1 as KGHSH and CDR2 as LQKENI. The ends were cut back, 4 bases at V and 6 bases at J, with 9 bases in the middle. The length of the CDR3 is 12 residues. The CDR3: CASSRRTDGYTF. In DNA, the CDR3 is TGTGCCAGCTCACGGCGGACGGATGGCTACACCTTC.

The chain joins TRBV7-9 to TRBJ1-1; maybe TRBD1 (5 bases). V was shortened by 5 bases and J by 10 bases, with 17 bases between the two germline ends. The CDR3 covers 13 residues. CDR1 and CDR2 (germline): SEHNR, FQNEAQ (reference sequence). As DNA, the CDR3 is TGTGCCAGCAGCATTTCCGGGACCCCGACAGCTTTCTTT. Translation gives CASSISGTPTAFF.

J is TRBJ1-1 and V is TRBV7-9, with D uncertain. The CDR3 sequence is 12 residues long. With 2 bases removed from V and 8 bases from J, the gap between germline ends came to 9 bases. The germline V gene has CDR1 SEHNR and CDR2 FQNEAQ (reference sequence). DNA of the CDR3: TGTGCCAGCAGCTTATCCCAGCTAGAAGCTTTCTTT. Encoded protein: CASSLSQLEAFF.

This chain uses TRBV6-1 with TRBJ1-2; 10 bases align to TRBD1. Trimming removed 4 bases from V and 6 bases from J; junction bases left unmatched: 11. Germline CDR1 is MNHNS and CDR2 is SASEGT. This CDR3 has 16 residues. CDR3 nucleotides: TGTGCCAGCAGTGGTCGACCGGGACAGGGGCTGGATGGCTACACCTTC. Protein: CASSGRPGQGLDGYTF.

This chain joins TRBV4-2 and TRBJ1-6; 7 bases line up with TRBD1. CDR1 and CDR2 (germline): LGHNA, YNFKEQ. This CDR3 contains 18 residues. V shed 0 bases, J shed 10 bases, and the junction held 15 bases outside the gene matches. The DNA for the CDR3 is TGTGCCAGCAGCCAAGAAGAGGGGCAGGAGGGGGCATGGTCACCCCTCCACTTT. It specifies CASSQEEGQEGAWSPLHF.

The chain has TRBV6-5 and TRBJ1-1; weak D call: TRBD1 (6 bases). V was trimmed by 4 bases and J by 5 bases, leaving 11 bases between them. This CDR3 comprises 13 residues. Germline V gene lookup returns CDR1 MNHEY and CDR2 SVGAGI. As DNA, the CDR3 is TGTGCCAGCAGTTCCGGGGGGCGGACTGAAGCTTTCTTT. Translation: CASSSGGRTEAFF.

V gene TRBV18 combines with J gene TRBJ1-4; D is undetermined. The CDR3 is made up of 16 amino acids. The germline CDR1 and CDR2 sequences are KGHSH and LQKENI. Trimming left V 2 bases short and J 3 bases short, with 13 bases between. In nucleotides, the CDR3 is TGTGCCAGCTCACCAGATTGGCCCGTGGCTAATGAAAAACTGTTTTTT. Its translation is CASSPDWPVANEKLFF.

The chain is built from TRBV2 and TRBJ2-3, with unresolved D. This CDR3 spans 12 amino acids. The ends were cut back, 1 base at V and 3 bases at J, with 2 bases in the middle. Germline loops: CDR1 SNHLY, CDR2 FYNNEI. For the CDR3, the DNA is TGTGCCAGCAGTGAAGATACAGATACGCAGTATTTT. It encodes CASSEDTDTQYF.

The V call is TRBV4-1, the J call TRBJ2-5; D call uncertain. The CDR3 length is 13 residues. CDR1 is MGHRA and CDR2 is YSYEKL in the germline V gene. The germline V and J ends were trimmed by 5 bases and 5 bases, with 12 bases remaining between them. CDR3 DNA: TGCGCCAGCAGCGGCGGCAGCACGGAGACCCAGTACTTC. The encoded protein is CASSGGSTETQYF.

This clone was seen once. The chain uses TRBV9 and TRBJ2-4, with TRBD1 matching over 7 bases. CDR1 is SGDLS, CDR2 YYNGEE, per germline. The CDR3 covers 14 residues. The V segment lost 0 bases and the J segment 5 bases; nucleotides outside the gene matches: 2. The CDR3 sequence is CASSVGDRENIQYF. For the CDR3, the DNA is TGTGCCAGCAGCGTAGGAGACAGGGAAAACATTCAGTACTTC.